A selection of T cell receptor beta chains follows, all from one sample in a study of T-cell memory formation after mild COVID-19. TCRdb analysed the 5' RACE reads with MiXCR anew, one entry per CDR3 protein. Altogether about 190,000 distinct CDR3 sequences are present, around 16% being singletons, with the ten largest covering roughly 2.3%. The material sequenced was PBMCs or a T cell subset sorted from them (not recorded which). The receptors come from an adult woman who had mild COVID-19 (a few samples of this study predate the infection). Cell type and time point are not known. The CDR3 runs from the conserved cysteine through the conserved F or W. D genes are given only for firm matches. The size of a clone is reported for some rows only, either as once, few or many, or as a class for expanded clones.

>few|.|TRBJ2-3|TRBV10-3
CAISKDSGGTDTQYF
TGTGCCATCAGCAAGGACTCCGGCGGCACAGATACGCAGTATTTT
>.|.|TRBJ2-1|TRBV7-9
CASSLVTGLREDNEQFF
TGTGCCAGCAGCTTAGTAACCGGACTAAGAGAAGACAATGAGCAGTTCTTC
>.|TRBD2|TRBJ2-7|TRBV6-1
CASRANTAGVREQYF
TGTGCCAGCAGGGCTAACACAGCGGGAGTGAGGGAGCAGTACTTC
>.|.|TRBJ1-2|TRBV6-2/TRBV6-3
CASTPRGWGYTF
TGTGCCAGCACCCCTCGGGGATGGGGCTACACCTTC
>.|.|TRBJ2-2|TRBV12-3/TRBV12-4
CASSLYDTGELFF
TGTGCCAGCAGTTTATATGACACCGGGGAGCTGTTTTTT
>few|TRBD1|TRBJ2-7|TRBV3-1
CASSARDRGLYEQYF
TGTGCCAGCAGCGCCCGGGACAGGGGGCTCTACGAGCAGTACTTC
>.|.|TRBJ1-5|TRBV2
CASNGRGNQPQHF
TGTGCCAGCAATGGCAGAGGCAATCAGCCCCAGCATTTT
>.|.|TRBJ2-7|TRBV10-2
CASSPSFLVSYEQYF
TGCGCCAGCAGTCCATCTTTTCTAGTCTCCTACGAGCAGTACTTC
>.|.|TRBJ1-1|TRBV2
CASSTGQNTEAFF
TGTGCCAGCAGCACGGGACAGAACACTGAAGCTTTCTTT
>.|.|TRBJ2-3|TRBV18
CASSPPVHTDTQYF
TGTGCCAGCTCACCACCGGTTCACACAGATACGCAGTATTTT
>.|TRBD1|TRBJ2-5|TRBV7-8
CASSLGTVIQTQYF
TGTGCCAGCAGCTTGGGGACAGTGATTCAGACCCAGTACTTC
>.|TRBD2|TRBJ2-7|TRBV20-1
CSARDLQIGTSGRAGYEQYF
TGCAGTGCTAGGGACCTACAAATCGGGACTAGCGGGAGGGCCGGCTACGAGCAGTACTTC
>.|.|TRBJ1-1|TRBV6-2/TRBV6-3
CASKESGGMNTEAFF
TGTGCCAGCAAAGAATCGGGCGGGATGAACACTGAAGCTTTCTTT
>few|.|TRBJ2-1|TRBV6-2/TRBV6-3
CASSSHQGDEQFF
TGTGCCAGCAGCTCCCACCAGGGTGATGAGCAGTTCTTC
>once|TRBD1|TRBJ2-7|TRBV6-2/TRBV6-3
CASHRNRGPSIEQYF
TGTGCCAGCCACAGAAACAGGGGGCCTAGTATCGAGCAGTACTTC
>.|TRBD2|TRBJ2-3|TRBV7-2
CASSKQGTSVSDTQYF
TGTGCCAGCAGCAAGCAGGGGACTAGCGTTTCAGATACGCAGTATTTT
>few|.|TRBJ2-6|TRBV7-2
CASSIPLRGNSGANVLTF
TGTGCCAGCAGCATCCCTCTGCGGGGAAACTCTGGGGCCAACGTCCTGACTTTC
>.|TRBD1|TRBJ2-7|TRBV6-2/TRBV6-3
CASTENRGFYEQYF
TGTGCCAGCACCGAGAACAGGGGGTTTTACGAGCAGTACTTC
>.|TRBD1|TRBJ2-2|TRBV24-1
CATKSGQENTGELFF
TGTGCCACCAAATCGGGACAGGAGAACACCGGGGAGCTGTTTTTT
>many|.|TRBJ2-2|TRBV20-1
CSAQQGRSTGELFF
TGCAGTGCTCAACAGGGAAGAAGCACCGGGGAGCTGTTTTTT
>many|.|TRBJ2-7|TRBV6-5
CASSRAGGIYEQYF
TGTGCCAGCAGTCGGGCAGGGGGGATCTACGAGCAGTACTTC
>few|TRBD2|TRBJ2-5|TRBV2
CASSDAGVRWTSWQETQYF
TGTGCCAGCAGTGATGCTGGGGTGCGGTGGACTAGCTGGCAAGAGACCCAGTACTTC
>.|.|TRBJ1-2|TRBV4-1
CASSFPGDFTF
TGCGCCAGCAGCTTCCCAGGGGATTTCACCTTC
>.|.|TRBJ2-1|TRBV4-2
CASSQDEYNEQFF
TGTGCCAGCAGCCAAGATGAGTACAATGAGCAGTTCTTC
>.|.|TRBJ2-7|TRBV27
CASKTRNYYEQYF
TGTGCCAGCAAGACACGAAATTACTACGAGCAGTACTTC